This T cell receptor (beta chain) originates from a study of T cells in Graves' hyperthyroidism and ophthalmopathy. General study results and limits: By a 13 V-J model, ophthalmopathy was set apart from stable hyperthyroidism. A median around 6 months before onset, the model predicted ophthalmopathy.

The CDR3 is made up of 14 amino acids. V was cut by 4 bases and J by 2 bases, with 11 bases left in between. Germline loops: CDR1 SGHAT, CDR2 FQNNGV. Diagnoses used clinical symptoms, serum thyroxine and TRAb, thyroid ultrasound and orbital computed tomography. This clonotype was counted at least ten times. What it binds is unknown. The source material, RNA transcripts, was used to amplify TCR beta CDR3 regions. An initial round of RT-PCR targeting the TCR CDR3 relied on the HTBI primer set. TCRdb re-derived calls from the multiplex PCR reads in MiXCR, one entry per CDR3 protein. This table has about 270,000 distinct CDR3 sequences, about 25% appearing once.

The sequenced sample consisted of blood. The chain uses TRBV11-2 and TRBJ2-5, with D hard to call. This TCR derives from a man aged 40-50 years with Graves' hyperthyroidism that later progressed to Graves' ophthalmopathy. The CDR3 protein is CASSWVPTQETQYF. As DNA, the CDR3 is TGTGCCAGCAGCTGGGTACCCACACAAGAGACCCAGTACTTC.